This T cell receptor (beta chain) was sequenced in a study of OX40 agonist ivuxolimab in advanced cancers. V was pared by 0 bases and J by 1 base, with 8 bases between. This CDR3 region has 14 residues. Per the germline V gene, CDR1 is SGHRS and CDR2 is YFSETQ. TCRdb's table, derived via immunoSEQ multiplex PCR, lists solely in-frame clones and lacks some. The table shows roughly 74,000 clones, with around 94% occurring only once. Material: CD4+ or CD8+ T cells sorted from blood, obtained in a trial of the OX40 agonist ivuxolimab. The sequence was collected from an adult with an advanced solid tumor such as melanoma, head and neck, liver or kidney cancer. V usage is TRBV5-1 and J usage is TRBJ2-7, with D possibly matching TRBD2 (5 bases). CDR3 coding DNA: TGCGCCAGCAGCTTGGAAAGCGGTTCCTACGAGCAGTACTTC. It yields the protein CASSLESGSYEQYF.